These 24 T cell receptor beta chains were sequenced from one sample in a study of monozygotic twins with inflammatory bowel disease. No DNA is given; TCRdb re-called the 5' RACE reads and lists each CDR3 protein once. The ten top clones account for over 5%, within a sample of some 300,000 distinct CDR3 sequences. Sequencing was carried out using blood. The receptors originated from a human donor with ulcerative colitis or Crohn's disease, or a healthy co-twin of an affected twin (not recorded which).

The chain couples TRBV20-1 to TRBJ2-3; the TCRdb D gene call, TRBD2, has no DNA to confirm it. In germline, CDR1 is DFQATT, CDR2 SNEGSKA (reference sequence). This CDR3 is built from 14 residues. CDR3 in amino acids: CSAASSGVQDTQYF.

This chain links TRBV7-2 with TRBJ2-1. Looked up from germline, CDR1 is SGHTA and CDR2 is FQGNSA. The CDR3 is 12 amino acids. The CDR3 reads CASSRAYNEQFF.

The chain is built from TRBV18 and TRBJ1-1; TCRdb's D call, TRBD1, is unchecked because there is no DNA. This CDR3 is 13 amino acids long. Germline assignment: CDR1 KGHSH and CDR2 LQKENI. CDR3: CASSGDMNTEAFF.

The V and J genes are TRBV5-1 and TRBJ2-1; TCRdb gives TRBD1 as the D gene, but with no DNA this cannot be confirmed. There are 14 residues in the CDR3. CDR1 SGHRS and CDR2 YFSETQ come from the germline V gene. The CDR3 here is CASSLGQPRNEQFF. Filled out from reference TRBV5-1 and TRBJ2-1, the complete variable domain reads KAGVTQTPRYLIKTRGQQVTLSCSPISGHRSVSWYQQTPGQGLQFLFEYFSETQRNKGNFPGRFSGRQFSNSRSEMNVSTLELGDSALYLCASSLGQPRNEQFFGPGTRLTVL.

This sequence joins TRBV5-4 and TRBJ2-7; there is no DNA to check the TCRdb D call of TRBD1. This CDR3 has 14 amino acids. The germline CDR1 and CDR2 sequences are SGHNT and YYREEE (reference sequence). CDR3 in amino acids: CASSLMGGTSEQYF.

This chain joins TRBV29-1 and TRBJ1-1; the D call of TRBD1 rests on TCRdb alone, since no DNA is present to check it. Germline CDR1 and CDR2: SQVTM and ANQGSEA. CDR3 size: 13 residues. The chain's CDR3 is CSVEDTGTGEAFF.

The V and J genes are TRBV3-1 and TRBJ2-2. CDR1 is LGHDT, CDR2 YNNKEL, per germline (reference sequence). CDR3 length: 16 residues. This chain's CDR3 is CATGAGSSTNTGELFF. Combining the CDR3 with reference TRBV3-1 and TRBJ2-2 gives the whole variable domain DTAVSQTPKYLVTQMGNDKSIKCEQNLGHDTMYWYKQDSKKFLKIMFSYNNKELIINETVPNRFSPKSPDKAHLNLHINSLELGDSAVYFCATGAGSSTNTGELFFGEGSRLTVL.

The rearrangement uses TRBV27 and TRBJ2-1; checking the TCRdb D call of TRBD2 is not possible without DNA. There are 16 residues in the CDR3. Germline CDR1 reads MNHEY; CDR2 reads SMNVEV (reference sequence). CDR3 protein: CASSFSTSGGQGEQFF.

This chain links TRBV6-5 with TRBJ2-7. Germline CDR1 reads MNHEY; CDR2 reads SVGAGI. CDR3 size: 15 residues. CDR3: CASSYSTGGSYEQYF.

The chain has TRBV27 and TRBJ2-7; as DNA is missing, the TRBD2 call by TCRdb cannot be tested. The CDR3 sequence is 14 residues long. Germline lookup yields CDR1 MNHEY and CDR2 SMNVEV (reference sequence). This chain's CDR3 is CASSLDPGGYEQYF.

The V gene is TRBV9, the J gene TRBJ1-4; TCRdb lists TRBD1, though no DNA is available to test this call. The CDR3 totals 16 residues. The germline gives CDR1 SGDLS, CDR2 YYNGEE. The CDR3 loop is CASSEGTLGGGEKLFF.

The J gene is TRBJ2-4, the V gene TRBV6-2 or TRBV6-3; TCRdb designates TRBD2, a call that cannot be tested without DNA. Germline V gene data show CDR1 as MNHEY and CDR2 as SVGEGT. The CDR3 is 15 residues long. The CDR3 region is CASSSREMAKNIQYF.

The chain is built from TRBV29-1 and TRBJ2-2; the D call of TRBD2 rests on TCRdb alone, since no DNA is present to check it. CDR3 size: 14 residues. Germline assignment: CDR1 SQVTM and CDR2 ANQGSEA. CDR3: CSVLARGLTGELFF.

The chain couples TRBV5-4 to TRBJ2-7. The CDR3 has 13 residues. Per the germline V gene, CDR1 is SGHNT and CDR2 is YYREEE (reference sequence). This CDR3 is CATTTEYNYEQYF.

The rearrangement joins TRBV18 to TRBJ2-7. The CDR3 totals 15 residues. Germline CDR1 KGHSH, CDR2 LQKENI. The CDR3 region is CASSPPLQASYEQYF.

The chain links TRBV12-3 or TRBV12-4 to TRBJ1-1. This CDR3 is built from 19 residues. CDR3 region: CASSFVIGRGFGVNTEAFF.

The V call is TRBV28, the J call TRBJ2-1; TCRdb selects TRBD2, and the lack of DNA leaves this call unchecked. The CDR3 extends over 16 amino acids. Germline V CDR1 and CDR2: MDHEN, SYDVKM. The CDR3 sequence is CASSPGLAGVVNEQFF.

The chain couples TRBV5-1 to TRBJ2-5; without DNA, the TCRdb call of TRBD2 cannot be checked. Germline V gene sequence: CDR1 SGHRS, CDR2 YFSETQ. This CDR3 region has 16 residues. Here the CDR3 reads CASTKSGTSRRETQYF.

CDR3: CASSLTGTGGGITEYF. The V and J genes are TRBV2 and TRBJ2-7; the TCRdb D gene call, TRBD1, has no DNA to confirm it. The germline CDR1 and CDR2 sequences are SNHLY and FYNNEI. There are 16 residues in the CDR3. The variable domain in full, with the rest retrieved from reference TRBV2 and TRBJ2-7, is EPEVTQTPSHQVTQMGQEVILRCVPISNHLYFYWYRQILGQKVEFLVSFYNNEISEKSEIFDDQFSVERPDGSNFTLKIRSTKLEDSAMYFCASSLTGTGGGITEYFGPGTRLTVT.

The chain has TRBV5-1 and TRBJ2-7. The CDR3 consists of 14 residues. Germline lookup yields CDR1 SGHRS and CDR2 YFSETQ. The CDR3 loop reads CASSAPGRNYEQYF.

V and J are TRBV5-1 and TRBJ2-7. This CDR3 is 16 amino acids long. Germline V gene sequence: CDR1 SGHRS, CDR2 YFSETQ. The CDR3 protein is CASSLVGASYTYEQYF.

This CDR3 is CASSYITDTQYF. The chain recombines TRBV6-2 or TRBV6-3 with TRBJ2-3. The length of the CDR3 is 12 residues. CDR1 and CDR2 (germline): MNHEY, SVGEGT.

The chain couples TRBV20-1 to TRBJ2-4; TCRdb's D call, TRBD2, is unchecked because there is no DNA. CDR1 DFQATT and CDR2 SNEGSKA come from the germline V gene (reference sequence). This CDR3 has 15 residues. CDR3 amino acids: CSAKNPEGRKNMQYF.

This sequence joins TRBV12-3 or TRBV12-4 and TRBJ2-5; absent DNA, TCRdb's TRBD1 call cannot be checked. The CDR3 runs to 13 residues. This CDR3 reads CASSFPPTETQYF.